This T cell receptor beta chain comes out of a study of T cell changes during pregnancy in multiple sclerosis (dated by TCRdb to the late 2010s). At the level of the whole study: The study examined how the T cell repertoire changed over the course of pregnancy in women with multiple sclerosis.

The CDR3 covers 12 residues, taking in both the cysteine and the phenylalanine. Only the CDR3 DNA is retained, 36 bases long and in frame from the first base. For CDR1 and CDR2, the germline V gene lists MDHEN and SYDVKM. The trim is 11 bases for V and 3 bases for J, with a gap of 14 bases between the germline ends. On this clone itself: This receptor's antigen is unknown. The input lacks base qualities; no much larger clone sits a single base away.

The protocol used for the library was the immunoSEQ multiplex PCR assay. The source is immuneACCESS, and TCRdb retained only in-frame sequences with V and J called. Part of the clones is not carried over; for the studies checked, unresolved V genes explain less than half of this, and the remainder is unexplained. This sample holds about 84,000 clones; 94% were observed only once. The top ten hold roughly 2.5% of the sample. The V and J segments used are TRBV28 and TRBJ2-7; the D gene remains uncertain. This TCR derives from a female donor with multiple sclerosis, enrolled in a pregnancy study. Source: peripheral blood, taken in the third trimester of pregnancy. The CDR3 region has the sequence CASSDSGYEQYF. The DNA is TGTGCCTCCTCCGACTCCGGCTACGAGCAGTACTTC.